This T cell receptor beta chain is from a study of T cell changes during pregnancy in multiple sclerosis. Measured with immunoSEQ multiplex PCR; TCRdb has only the in-frame clones, and not every one. The repertoire holds about 42,000 clones, with more than 85% as singletons. V lost 7 bases, J lost 7 bases, and 12 bases stayed unmatched. This CDR3 has 14 residues. Germline assignment: CDR1 MDHEN and CDR2 SYDVKM. Sequencing was performed on CD4+ T cells from peripheral blood mononuclear cells, taken after pregnancy. The gene calls are TRBV28 and TRBJ2-5; 7 positions agree with TRBD1. The receptor comes from a female donor in good health, enrolled as a control in a pregnancy study. CDR3 region: CASNSGTAYGTQYF. The CDR3 nucleotides read TGTGCCAGCAATTCCGGGACAGCCTACGGGACCCAGTACTTC.